This T cell receptor beta chain emerged from a study of neurological immune-mediated disorders. TCRdb re-called the 5' RACE reads with MiXCR, one entry per CDR3 protein. The sample lists about 59,000 distinct CDR3 sequences, more than 9.5% occurring once. V lost 3 bases and J lost 4, with 10 bases in between. The CDR3 sequence is 13 residues long. Germline CDR1 and CDR2: DFQATT and SNEGSKA (reference sequence). The study built unsorted libraries from 2 million PBMCs kept at -80 C. This clonotype was found many times. The sequence was obtained from a woman aged 55 to 70 with HTLV-1-associated myelopathy (HAM/TSP). V and J are TRBV20-1 and TRBJ1-5; D gene unclear. Sequencing was carried out using PBMCs. In nucleotides, the CDR3 is TGCAGTGCTAGCGGTCAGATTAATCAGCCCCAGCATTTT. It encodes CSASGQINQPQHF.